The entry below describes one TCR beta chain. These data are taken from a study of technical replicates of blood from a handful of donors. Sequencing used immunoSEQ multiplex PCR; TCRdb keeps in-frame clones, though not all of them. The sample lists about 97,000 clones; about 95% were seen once. Sequencing was performed on T cells isolated from PBMCs. The receptor's source is a human donor in good health.

This CDR3 reads CASSIIGDWHEQYF. CDR3 sequence (DNA): TGTGCCAGTAGTATTATCGGAGATTGGCACGAGCAGTACTTC. This rearrangement joins TRBV19 to TRBJ2-7; D is unclear. Per germline, CDR1 LNHDA and CDR2 SQIVND (reference sequence). This CDR3 is built from 14 residues. V lost 3 bases and J 5 bases, leaving 14 bases between the germline ends.